This record looks at one T cell receptor beta chain sequence and its context. Researchers ran the PCR with 60 Vbeta and 13 Jbeta primers. Sequenced by immunoSEQ multiplex PCR; TCRdb stores in-frame clones only, minus some. The sample has around 200,000 clones; around 83% are singletons. The record originates from a study of cytomegalovirus exposure and HLA in healthy donors. The CDR3 is 13 residues long. Germline V gives CDR1 MDHEN, CDR2 SYDVKM. V dropped 6 bases and J dropped 15; count of bases not matched to a gene: 12. This sequence originates from a girl aged 2 to 9 in good health and CMV-seropositive. Sequencing was carried out using PBMCs. The rearrangement uses TRBV28 and TRBJ1-5; 9 bases align to TRBD1. The CDR3 region has the DNA TGTGCCAGCAGAGTCCCGGGACAGGGCTCGGGGCATTTT. Protein sequence: CASRVPGQGSGHF.